This is a list of T cell receptor beta chains from one sample in a study of cytomegalovirus exposure and HLA in healthy donors. Generated by immunoSEQ multiplex PCR, the TCRdb table keeps only in-frame clones and is missing some. The sample consists of more than 55,000 clones, 74% of them appearing once. The sample comprised PBMCs. Receptor source: an older woman in good health and CMV-seropositive. The CDR3 runs from the conserved cysteine through the conserved F or W. The D gene is left open where the match is weak. Size values are once, few and many counts, or a class for expanded clones, and some rows have none.

v_gene: TRBV5-1; j_gene: TRBJ2-7; d_gene: TRBD2; abundance: NA; CDR3nt: TGCGCCAGCAGCGGGACTAGCGGTACCTACGAGCAGTACTTC; CDR3aa: CASSGTSGTYEQYF
v_gene: TRBV30; j_gene: TRBJ2-7; d_gene: TRBD1; abundance: NA; CDR3nt: TGTGCCTACCGGACAGGGACCTACGAGCAGTACTTC; CDR3aa: CAYRTGTYEQYF
v_gene: TRBV4-1; j_gene: TRBJ1-1; d_gene: NA; abundance: NA; CDR3nt: TGCGCCAGCAGCCAAGTTATCGGCGGAGGCGCTGAAGCTTTCTTT; CDR3aa: CASSQVIGGGAEAFF
v_gene: TRBV30; j_gene: TRBJ2-1; d_gene: TRBD2; abundance: NA; CDR3nt: TGTGCCTGGGGGGGACTAGCGGACTACAATGAGCAGTTCTTC; CDR3aa: CAWGGLADYNEQFF
v_gene: TRBV6-1; j_gene: TRBJ2-5; d_gene: NA; abundance: NA; CDR3nt: TGTGCCAGCAGTGGCGACAGTTGGGAGACCCAGTACTTC; CDR3aa: CASSGDSWETQYF
v_gene: TRBV6-5; j_gene: TRBJ1-4; d_gene: TRBD1; abundance: NA; CDR3nt: TGTGCCAGCAGCTTGACAGGGGGAGGTGAAAAACTGTTTTTT; CDR3aa: CASSLTGGGEKLFF
v_gene: TRBV10-3; j_gene: TRBJ1-2; d_gene: TRBD1; abundance: NA; CDR3nt: TGTGCCATCAGTGACCCGAGACAGGGGGCAGGTGGCTACACCTTC; CDR3aa: CAISDPRQGAGGYTF
v_gene: TRBV10-3; j_gene: TRBJ2-1; d_gene: NA; abundance: few; CDR3nt: TGTGCCATCAGTGAGGGGAGCACACAGTTCTTC; CDR3aa: CAISEGSTQFF
v_gene: TRBV6-5; j_gene: TRBJ1-5; d_gene: NA; abundance: NA; CDR3nt: TGTGCCAGCAGGACAGGCGATCAGCCCCAGCATTTT; CDR3aa: CASRTGDQPQHF
v_gene: TRBV5-6; j_gene: TRBJ1-2; d_gene: NA; abundance: few; CDR3nt: TGTGCCAGCAGCTTGGGAGGGAGTAACTATGGCTACACCTTC; CDR3aa: CASSLGGSNYGYTF
v_gene: TRBV4-1; j_gene: TRBJ1-4; d_gene: NA; abundance: NA; CDR3nt: TGCGCCAGCAGCCAAGATTTGGCAGGGAGGTACGAAAAACTGTTTTTT; CDR3aa: CASSQDLAGRYEKLFF
v_gene: TRBV30; j_gene: TRBJ1-6; d_gene: TRBD1; abundance: NA; CDR3nt: TGTGCCTGGAGCGGGACAGGGTTCAATTCGCCCCTCCACTTT; CDR3aa: CAWSGTGFNSPLHF
v_gene: TRBV5-1; j_gene: TRBJ2-1; d_gene: TRBD2; abundance: NA; CDR3nt: TGCGCCAGCACGACTAGCGGGAGGCCTAGCTCCTACAATGAGCAGTTCTTC; CDR3aa: CASTTSGRPSSYNEQFF
v_gene: TRBV18; j_gene: TRBJ2-5; d_gene: NA; abundance: NA; CDR3nt: TGTGCCAGCTCACCACCAGAGTACCAAGAGACCCAGTACTTC; CDR3aa: CASSPPEYQETQYF
v_gene: TRBV6-6; j_gene: TRBJ2-6; d_gene: NA; abundance: NA; CDR3nt: TGTGCCAGCAGGTCAGGGGTTGGGGCCAACGTCCTGACTTTC; CDR3aa: CASRSGVGANVLTF
v_gene: TRBV9; j_gene: TRBJ2-3; d_gene: NA; abundance: NA; CDR3nt: TGTGCCAGCAGCGCCCGTGGCTGGCCGTTTAGCACAGATACGCAGTATTTT; CDR3aa: CASSARGWPFSTDTQYF
v_gene: TRBV4-2; j_gene: TRBJ1-2; d_gene: NA; abundance: NA; CDR3nt: TGTGCCAGCAGCCTAGGACAGAACAACTATGGCTACACCTTC; CDR3aa: CASSLGQNNYGYTF
v_gene: TRBV29-1; j_gene: TRBJ1-2; d_gene: TRBD1; abundance: once; CDR3nt: TGCAGCGTTGAAGGCCGGACAGGGGCGGACGGCTACACCTTC; CDR3aa: CSVEGRTGADGYTF
v_gene: TRBV2; j_gene: TRBJ1-5; d_gene: NA; abundance: NA; CDR3nt: TGTGCCAGCACCGCTGGGCAGATAACCTTCAATCAGCCCCAGCATTTT; CDR3aa: CASTAGQITFNQPQHF
v_gene: TRBV6-1; j_gene: TRBJ1-1; d_gene: NA; abundance: NA; CDR3nt: TGTGCCAGCAGTTCACAGCTACAGACTGAAGCTTTCTTT; CDR3aa: CASSSQLQTEAFF
v_gene: TRBV11-2; j_gene: TRBJ2-3; d_gene: TRBD2; abundance: NA; CDR3nt: TGTGCCAGCGGGGGGGAGGCAGATACGCAGTATTTT; CDR3aa: CASGGEADTQYF
v_gene: TRBV2; j_gene: TRBJ1-4; d_gene: NA; abundance: NA; CDR3nt: TGTGCCAGGGGAAAGCCACTTCAGGGTGAAAAACTGTTTTTT; CDR3aa: CARGKPLQGEKLFF
v_gene: TRBV14; j_gene: TRBJ2-7; d_gene: TRBD2; abundance: NA; CDR3nt: TGTGCCAGCAGCCAAGTTAGCGGGAGCTACGAGCAGTACTTC; CDR3aa: CASSQVSGSYEQYF
v_gene: TRBV4-1; j_gene: TRBJ1-5; d_gene: NA; abundance: few; CDR3nt: TGCGCCAGCAGCCAAGGACAGATCATTAGCAATCAGCCCCAGCATTTT; CDR3aa: CASSQGQIISNQPQHF
v_gene: TRBV5-5; j_gene: TRBJ2-7; d_gene: NA; abundance: once; CDR3nt: TGTGCCAGCAGCTTGGGACTTTTAACTTACGAGCAGTACTTC; CDR3aa: CASSLGLLTYEQYF
v_gene: TRBV7-9; j_gene: TRBJ2-5; d_gene: NA; abundance: NA; CDR3nt: TGTGCCAGCAGCCCCCCGGGTGGAGAGACCCAGTACTTC; CDR3aa: CASSPPGGETQYF
v_gene: TRBV7-8; j_gene: TRBJ1-4; d_gene: NA; abundance: NA; CDR3nt: TGTGCCAGCAGCACGGACAGAGGTGAAAAACTGTTTTTT; CDR3aa: CASSTDRGEKLFF
v_gene: TRBV7-2; j_gene: TRBJ2-7; d_gene: TRBD2; abundance: NA; CDR3nt: TGTGCCAGCAGCTTAGGCGGGGGGCAACTCTACGAGCAGTACTTC; CDR3aa: CASSLGGGQLYEQYF
v_gene: TRBV5-4; j_gene: TRBJ2-1; d_gene: NA; abundance: NA; CDR3nt: TGTGCCAGCAGCCTTGCGGGGAGCATCAATGAGCAGTTCTTC; CDR3aa: CASSLAGSINEQFF
v_gene: TRBV5-1; j_gene: TRBJ1-1; d_gene: TRBD1; abundance: NA; CDR3nt: TGCGCCAGCAGCCTCAATACAGGGGGCTCCACTGAAGCTTTCTTT; CDR3aa: CASSLNTGGSTEAFF
v_gene: TRBV7-9; j_gene: TRBJ2-7; d_gene: NA; abundance: NA; CDR3nt: TGTGCCAGCAGCTCTCTCTACGAGCAGTACTTC; CDR3aa: CASSSLYEQYF
v_gene: TRBV25-1; j_gene: TRBJ2-1; d_gene: TRBD2; abundance: NA; CDR3nt: TGTGCCAGCAGTGAATATTGGGACTATATCTTC; CDR3aa: CASSEYWDYIF
v_gene: TRBV19; j_gene: TRBJ1-5; d_gene: TRBD1; abundance: few; CDR3nt: TGTGCCAGCGCAACGGGACAGGGCTTCAATCAGCCCCAGCATTTT; CDR3aa: CASATGQGFNQPQHF
v_gene: TRBV10-3; j_gene: TRBJ1-2; d_gene: NA; abundance: NA; CDR3nt: TGTGCCATCAGTGCCGGGACTGTATCTAACTATGGCTACACCTTC; CDR3aa: CAISAGTVSNYGYTF
v_gene: TRBV30; j_gene: TRBJ2-2; d_gene: TRBD1; abundance: NA; CDR3nt: TGTGCCTGGAGTGTAAGGGGGACAGGGGGTCCCGGGGAGCTGTTTTTT; CDR3aa: CAWSVRGTGGPGELFF
v_gene: TRBV5-1; j_gene: TRBJ2-7; d_gene: NA; abundance: few; CDR3nt: TGCGCCAGCAGCCCCCAACAGGTAGCCTACGAGCAGTACTTC; CDR3aa: CASSPQQVAYEQYF
v_gene: TRBV9; j_gene: TRBJ1-1; d_gene: NA; abundance: NA; CDR3nt: TGTGCCAGCAGCCCCCGGGGGGTCCCGAACACTGAAGCTTTCTTT; CDR3aa: CASSPRGVPNTEAFF
v_gene: TRBV4-2; j_gene: TRBJ2-3; d_gene: NA; abundance: NA; CDR3nt: TGTGCCAGCAGCCCGACCCGCGGATTCACAGATACGCAGTATTTT; CDR3aa: CASSPTRGFTDTQYF
v_gene: TRBV27; j_gene: TRBJ2-5; d_gene: TRBD1; abundance: NA; CDR3nt: TGTGCCAGCAGTCCGGACAGGGCTGTCGCCCAGTACTTC; CDR3aa: CASSPDRAVAQYF
v_gene: TRBV21-1; j_gene: TRBJ1-2; d_gene: NA; abundance: NA; CDR3nt: TGTGCCAGCAGCAAAGCGTCGGTCCCCCACTATGGCTACACCTTC; CDR3aa: CASSKASVPHYGYTF
v_gene: TRBV21-1; j_gene: TRBJ1-3; d_gene: NA; abundance: few; CDR3nt: TGTGCCAGCAGCAAAGGGGCGGGGACAGGGGTTAATTCTGGAAACACCATATATTTT; CDR3aa: CASSKGAGTGVNSGNTIYF
v_gene: TRBV5-1; j_gene: TRBJ1-2; d_gene: TRBD1; abundance: NA; CDR3nt: TGCGCCAGCAGCTTGGCGGGCAGGGGGAGTGGCTACACCTTC; CDR3aa: CASSLAGRGSGYTF
v_gene: TRBV7-9; j_gene: TRBJ2-7; d_gene: NA; abundance: few; CDR3nt: TGTGCCAGCAGCCCGGTAGACACCTACGGCTACGAGCAGTACTTC; CDR3aa: CASSPVDTYGYEQYF
v_gene: TRBV9; j_gene: TRBJ2-7; d_gene: TRBD1; abundance: NA; CDR3nt: TGTGCCAGCAGCACGACAGGGGACGCGAGGTTCGGGGAGCAGTACTTC; CDR3aa: CASSTTGDARFGEQYF
v_gene: TRBV6-4; j_gene: TRBJ1-1; d_gene: NA; abundance: NA; CDR3nt: TGTGCCAGCAGGCCGTCCGACACATACACTGAAGCTTTCTTT; CDR3aa: CASRPSDTYTEAFF
v_gene: TRBV5-6; j_gene: TRBJ1-5; d_gene: NA; abundance: few; CDR3nt: TGTGCCAGCAGCTTTTCCGGGGGTCACAATCAGCCCCAGCATTTT; CDR3aa: CASSFSGGHNQPQHF
v_gene: TRBV7-9; j_gene: TRBJ1-1; d_gene: NA; abundance: NA; CDR3nt: TGTGCCAGCAGCTTAGTGACAAACACTGAAGCTTTCTTT; CDR3aa: CASSLVTNTEAFF
v_gene: TRBV4-1; j_gene: TRBJ1-5; d_gene: NA; abundance: few; CDR3nt: TGCGCCAGCAGCCAGGGGTTTTCGGCAGGGCCCCAGCCCCAGCATTTT; CDR3aa: CASSQGFSAGPQPQHF
v_gene: TRBV5-6; j_gene: TRBJ1-1; d_gene: TRBD1; abundance: few; CDR3nt: TGTGCCAGCAGTTCGCTCGGAGGGGGCAACACTGAAGCTTTCTTT; CDR3aa: CASSSLGGGNTEAFF
v_gene: TRBV28; j_gene: TRBJ1-5; d_gene: TRBD1; abundance: NA; CDR3nt: TGTGCCAGCAGTCAGCTAGGGACAGGCCCTAATCAGCCCCAGCATTTT; CDR3aa: CASSQLGTGPNQPQHF
v_gene: TRBV5-1; j_gene: TRBJ2-5; d_gene: TRBD2; abundance: NA; CDR3nt: TGCGCCAGCAGTTTAGGACTAGGAGCAACCCAAGAGACCCAGTACTTC; CDR3aa: CASSLGLGATQETQYF
v_gene: TRBV13; j_gene: TRBJ2-7; d_gene: TRBD2; abundance: NA; CDR3nt: TGTGCCAGCAGCCCCCGGGTTGCGGGAGGGCTCGAGCAGTACTTC; CDR3aa: CASSPRVAGGLEQYF
v_gene: TRBV19; j_gene: TRBJ1-1; d_gene: NA; abundance: NA; CDR3nt: TGTGCCAGTAGTACCTCAGGGTACACTGAAGCTTTCTTT; CDR3aa: CASSTSGYTEAFF
v_gene: TRBV18; j_gene: TRBJ2-1; d_gene: NA; abundance: NA; CDR3nt: TGTGCCAGCTCACTTAGCCGGGATGAGCAGTTCTTC; CDR3aa: CASSLSRDEQFF